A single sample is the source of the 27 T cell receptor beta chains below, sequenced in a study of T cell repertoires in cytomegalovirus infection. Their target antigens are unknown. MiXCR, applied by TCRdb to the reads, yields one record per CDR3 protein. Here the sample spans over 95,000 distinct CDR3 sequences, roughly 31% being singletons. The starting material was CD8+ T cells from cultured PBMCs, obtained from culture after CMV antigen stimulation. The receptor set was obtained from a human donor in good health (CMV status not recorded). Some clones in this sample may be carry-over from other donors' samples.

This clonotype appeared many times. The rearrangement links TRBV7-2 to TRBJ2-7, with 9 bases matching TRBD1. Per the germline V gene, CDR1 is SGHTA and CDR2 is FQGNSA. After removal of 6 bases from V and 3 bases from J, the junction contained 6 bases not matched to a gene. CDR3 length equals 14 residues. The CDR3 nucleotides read TGTGCCAGCAGTAGTGGGACAGGGTACTACGAGCAGTACTTC. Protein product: CASSSGTGYYEQYF.

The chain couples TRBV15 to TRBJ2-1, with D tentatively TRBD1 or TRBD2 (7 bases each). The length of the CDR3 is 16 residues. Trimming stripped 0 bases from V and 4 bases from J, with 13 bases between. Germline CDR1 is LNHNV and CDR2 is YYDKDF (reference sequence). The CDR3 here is CATSRDRQGGYNEQFF. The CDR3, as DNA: TGTGCCACCAGCAGAGATCGGCAGGGGGGGTACAATGAGCAGTTCTTC. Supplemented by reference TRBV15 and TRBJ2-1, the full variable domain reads DAMVIQNPRYQVTQFGKPVTLSCSQTLNHNVMYWYQQKSSQAPKLLFHYYDKDFNNEADTPDNFQSRRPNTSFCFLDIRSPGLGDTAMYLCATSRDRQGGYNEQFFGPGTRLTVL.

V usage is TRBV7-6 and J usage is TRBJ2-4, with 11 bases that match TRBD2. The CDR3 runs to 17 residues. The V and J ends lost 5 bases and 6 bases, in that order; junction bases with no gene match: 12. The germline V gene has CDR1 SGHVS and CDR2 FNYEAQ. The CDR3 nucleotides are TGTGCCAGCAGCAAAACTAGCGGGGGCCTTCAGGGAAACATTCAGTACTTC. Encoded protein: CASSKTSGGLQGNIQYF. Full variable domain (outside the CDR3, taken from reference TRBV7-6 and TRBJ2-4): GAGVSQSPRYKVTKRGQDVALRCDPISGHVSLYWYRQALGQGPEFLTYFNYEAQQDKSGLPNDRFSAERPEGSISTLTIQRTEQRDSAMYRCASSKTSGGLQGNIQYFGAGTRLSVL.

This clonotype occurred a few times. The CDR3 here is CASSPWGLAGVETQYF. In DNA, the CDR3 is TGTGCCAGCAGCCCGTGGGGACTAGCGGGGGTGGAGACCCAGTACTTC. The V gene is TRBV7-2, the J gene TRBJ2-5; 14 bases line up with TRBD2. J was trimmed by 5 bases and V by 5 bases; bases with no gene match: 7. CDR3 size: 16 residues. CDR1 and CDR2 from the germline V gene are SGHTA and FQGNSA.

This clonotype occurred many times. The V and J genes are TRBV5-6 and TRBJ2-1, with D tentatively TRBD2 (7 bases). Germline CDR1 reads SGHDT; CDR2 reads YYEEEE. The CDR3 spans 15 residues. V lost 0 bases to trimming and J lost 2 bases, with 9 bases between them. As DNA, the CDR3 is TGTGCCAGCAGCTTGGGGGGGGGCGCCTACAATGAGCAGTTCTTC. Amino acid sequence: CASSLGGGAYNEQFF. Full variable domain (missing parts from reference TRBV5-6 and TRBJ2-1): DAGVTQSPTHLIKTRGQQVTLRCSPKSGHDTVSWYQQALGQGPQFIFQYYEEEERQRGNFPDRFSGHQFPNYSSELNVNALLLGDSALYLCASSLGGGAYNEQFFGPGTRLTVL.

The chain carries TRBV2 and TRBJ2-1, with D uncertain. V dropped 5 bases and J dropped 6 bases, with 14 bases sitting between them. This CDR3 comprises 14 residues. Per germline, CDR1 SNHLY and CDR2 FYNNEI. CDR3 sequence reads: CASSPNNDGNEQFF. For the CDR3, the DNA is TGTGCCAGCAGTCCTAATAATGATGGCAATGAGCAGTTCTTC.

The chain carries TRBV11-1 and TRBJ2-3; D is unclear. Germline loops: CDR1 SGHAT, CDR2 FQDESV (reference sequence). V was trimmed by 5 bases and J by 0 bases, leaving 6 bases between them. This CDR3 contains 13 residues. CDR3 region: CASSLDSTDTQYF. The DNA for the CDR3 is TGTGCCAGCAGCCTGGACAGCACAGATACGCAGTATTTT.

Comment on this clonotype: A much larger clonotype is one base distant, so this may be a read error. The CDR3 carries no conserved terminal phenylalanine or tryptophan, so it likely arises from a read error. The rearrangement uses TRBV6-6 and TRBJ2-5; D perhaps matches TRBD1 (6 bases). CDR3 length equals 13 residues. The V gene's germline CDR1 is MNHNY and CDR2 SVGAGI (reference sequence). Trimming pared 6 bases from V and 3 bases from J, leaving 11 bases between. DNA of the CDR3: TGTGCCAGCAGGCACAGGGCCAAAGAGACCCAGTACTTA. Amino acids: CASRHRAKETQYL.

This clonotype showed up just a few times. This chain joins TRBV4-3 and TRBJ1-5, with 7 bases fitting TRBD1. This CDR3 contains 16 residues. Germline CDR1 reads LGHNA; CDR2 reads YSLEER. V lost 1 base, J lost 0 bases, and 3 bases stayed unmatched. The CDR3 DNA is TGCGCCAGCAGCCAAGTTTGGGACAGTAGCAATCAGCCCCAGCATTTT. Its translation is CASSQVWDSSNQPQHF.

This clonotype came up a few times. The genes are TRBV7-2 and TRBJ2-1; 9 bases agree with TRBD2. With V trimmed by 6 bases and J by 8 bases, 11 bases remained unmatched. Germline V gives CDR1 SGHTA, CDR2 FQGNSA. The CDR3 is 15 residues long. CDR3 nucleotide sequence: TGTGCCAGCAGTCAATTAGCGGGGGCCGGAGATGAGCAGTTCTTC. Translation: CASSQLAGAGDEQFF.

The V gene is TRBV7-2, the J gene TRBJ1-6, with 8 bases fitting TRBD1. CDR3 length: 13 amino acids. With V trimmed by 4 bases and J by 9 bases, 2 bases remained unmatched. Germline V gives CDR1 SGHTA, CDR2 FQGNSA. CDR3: CASSSDRGSPLHF. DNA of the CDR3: TGTGCCAGCAGCTCCGACAGGGGTTCACCCCTCCACTTT.

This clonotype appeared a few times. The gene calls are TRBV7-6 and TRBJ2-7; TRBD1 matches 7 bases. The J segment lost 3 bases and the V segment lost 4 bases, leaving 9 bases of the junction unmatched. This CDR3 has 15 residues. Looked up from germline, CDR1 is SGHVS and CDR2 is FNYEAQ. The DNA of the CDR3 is TGTGCCAGCAGCTCCCGACAGGGCCACCTCTACGAGCAGTACTTC. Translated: CASSSRQGHLYEQYF.

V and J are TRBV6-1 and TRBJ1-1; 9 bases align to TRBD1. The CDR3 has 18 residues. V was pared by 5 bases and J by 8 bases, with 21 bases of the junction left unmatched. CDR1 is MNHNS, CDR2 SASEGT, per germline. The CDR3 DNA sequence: TGTGCCAGCAGTTCCGGGACAGGGTTAGGTTTTGGTAGAGTGGAAGCTTTCTTT. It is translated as CASSSGTGLGFGRVEAFF.

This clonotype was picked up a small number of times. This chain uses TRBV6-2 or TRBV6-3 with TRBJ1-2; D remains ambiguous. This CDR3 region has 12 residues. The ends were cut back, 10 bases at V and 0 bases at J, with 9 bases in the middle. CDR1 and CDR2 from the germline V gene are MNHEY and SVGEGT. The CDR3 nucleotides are TGTGCCACCCCAAGCGCTAACTATGGCTACACCTTC. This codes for CATPSANYGYTF.

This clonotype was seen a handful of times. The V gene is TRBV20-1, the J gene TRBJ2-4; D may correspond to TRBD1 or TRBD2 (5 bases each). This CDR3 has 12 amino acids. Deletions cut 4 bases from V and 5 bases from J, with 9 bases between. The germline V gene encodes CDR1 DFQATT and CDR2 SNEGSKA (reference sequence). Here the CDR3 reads CSATGTQNIQYF. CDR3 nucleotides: TGCAGTGCTACCGGGACCCAAAACATTCAGTACTTC.

The CDR3 loop is CASLPPQVSYNEQFF. The CDR3, as DNA: TGTGCCAGCCTGCCACCTCAGGTGTCCTACAATGAGCAGTTCTTC. This chain links TRBV18 with TRBJ2-1; D is unclear. The CDR3 is 15 amino acids. The V end was cut by 8 bases, the J end by 1 base, with 15 bases between. Germline lookup yields CDR1 KGHSH and CDR2 LQKENI.

CDR3 protein: CASSLTQGVSSYEQYF. Written as DNA, the CDR3 is TGTGCCAGCAGCTTAACCCAGGGGGTTAGCTCCTACGAGCAGTACTTC. The chain recombines TRBV7-9 with TRBJ2-7, with 7 bases identical to TRBD1. Germline assignment: CDR1 SEHNR and CDR2 FQNEAQ (reference sequence). The CDR3 runs 16 residues. Unmatched junction bases numbered 7, after V lost 2 bases and J lost 0 bases.

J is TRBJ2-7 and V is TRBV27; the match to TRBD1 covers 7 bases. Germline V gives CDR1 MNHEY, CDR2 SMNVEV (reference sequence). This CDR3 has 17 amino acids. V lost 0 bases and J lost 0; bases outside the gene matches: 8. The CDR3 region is CASSLSGPWTGSYEQYF. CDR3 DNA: TGTGCCAGCAGTTTATCGGGTCCTTGGACAGGCTCCTACGAGCAGTACTTC.

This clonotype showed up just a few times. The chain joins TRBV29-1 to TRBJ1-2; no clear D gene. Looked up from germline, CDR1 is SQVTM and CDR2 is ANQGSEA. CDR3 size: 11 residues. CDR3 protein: CSSGDNYGYTF. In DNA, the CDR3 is TGCTCGTCTGGGGATAACTATGGCTACACCTTC.

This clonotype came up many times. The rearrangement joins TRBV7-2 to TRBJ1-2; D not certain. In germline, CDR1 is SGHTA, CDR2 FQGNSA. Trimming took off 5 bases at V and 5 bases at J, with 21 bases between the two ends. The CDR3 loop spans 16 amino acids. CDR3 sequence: CASSMPRRLDQYGYTF. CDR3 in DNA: TGTGCCAGCAGCATGCCGCGGAGACTCGATCAGTATGGCTACACCTTC.

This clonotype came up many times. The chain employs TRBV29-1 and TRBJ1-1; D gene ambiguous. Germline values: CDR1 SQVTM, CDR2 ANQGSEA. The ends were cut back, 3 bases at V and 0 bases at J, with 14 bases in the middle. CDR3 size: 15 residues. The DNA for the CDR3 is TGCAGCGTTGATTGGTCTTGGGGATTGAACACTGAAGCTTTCTTT. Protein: CSVDWSWGLNTEAFF.

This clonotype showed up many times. The CDR3: CASSLQGSSYNEQFF. The CDR3 nucleotides read TGCGCCAGCAGCCTCCAGGGGAGCTCCTACAATGAGCAGTTCTTC. The rearrangement joins TRBV5-1 to TRBJ2-1; a weak D match, TRBD1 (6 bases). Germline loops: CDR1 SGHRS, CDR2 YFSETQ. The CDR3 is made up of 15 amino acids. Trimming cost V 4 bases and J 0 bases, with 11 bases left between them.

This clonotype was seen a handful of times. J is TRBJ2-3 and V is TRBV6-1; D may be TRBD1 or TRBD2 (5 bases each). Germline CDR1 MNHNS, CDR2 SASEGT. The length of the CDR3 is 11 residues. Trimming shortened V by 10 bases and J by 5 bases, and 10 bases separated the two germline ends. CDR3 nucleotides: TGTGCCATCGATGGGGGAGATACGCAGTATTTT. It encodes CAIDGGDTQYF.

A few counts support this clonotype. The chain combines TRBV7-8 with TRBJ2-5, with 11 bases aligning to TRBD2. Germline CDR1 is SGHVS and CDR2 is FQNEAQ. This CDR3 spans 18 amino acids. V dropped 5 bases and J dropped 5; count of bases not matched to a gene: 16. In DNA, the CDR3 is TGTGCCAGCAGCGGCCCAATCCTAGCGGGGGGTATGTGGGAGACCCAGTACTTC. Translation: CASSGPILAGGMWETQYF.

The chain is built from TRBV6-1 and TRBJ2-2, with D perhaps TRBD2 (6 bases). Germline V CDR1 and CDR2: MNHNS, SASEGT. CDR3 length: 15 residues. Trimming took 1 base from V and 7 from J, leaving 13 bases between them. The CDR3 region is CASSEELEGFGELFF. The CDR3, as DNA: TGTGCCAGCAGTGAAGAACTGGAGGGGTTCGGGGAGCTGTTTTTT.

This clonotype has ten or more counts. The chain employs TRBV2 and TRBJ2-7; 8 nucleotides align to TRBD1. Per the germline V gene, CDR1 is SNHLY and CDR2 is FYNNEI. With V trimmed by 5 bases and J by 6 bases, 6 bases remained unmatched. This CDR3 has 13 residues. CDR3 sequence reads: CASSLDRDSEQYF. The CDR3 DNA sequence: TGTGCCAGCAGTCTGGACAGGGACAGCGAGCAGTACTTC.

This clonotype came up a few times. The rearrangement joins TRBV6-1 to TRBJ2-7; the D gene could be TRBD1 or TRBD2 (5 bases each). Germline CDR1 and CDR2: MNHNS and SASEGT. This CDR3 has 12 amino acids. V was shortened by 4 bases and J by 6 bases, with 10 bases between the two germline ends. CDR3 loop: CASSARGGEQYF. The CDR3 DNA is TGTGCCAGCAGTGCTCGGGGCGGCGAGCAGTACTTC.